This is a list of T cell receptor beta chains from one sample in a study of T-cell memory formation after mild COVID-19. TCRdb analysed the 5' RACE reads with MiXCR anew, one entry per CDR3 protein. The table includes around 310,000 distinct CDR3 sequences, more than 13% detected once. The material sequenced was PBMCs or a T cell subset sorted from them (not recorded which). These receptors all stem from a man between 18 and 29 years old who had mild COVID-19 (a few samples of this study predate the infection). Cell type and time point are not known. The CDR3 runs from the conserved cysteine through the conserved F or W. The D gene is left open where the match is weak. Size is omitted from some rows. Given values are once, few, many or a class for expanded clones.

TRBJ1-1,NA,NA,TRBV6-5,TGTGCCAGCAGTTACTCGAGTGGACTGGGTGAAGCTTTCTTT,CASSYSSGLGEAFF
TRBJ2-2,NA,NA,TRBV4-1,TGCGCCAGCAGCCAAGATCCAGTCGCAGGGAAAGATCGGACCGGGGAGCTGTTTTTT,CASSQDPVAGKDRTGELFF
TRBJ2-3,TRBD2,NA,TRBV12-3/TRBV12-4,TGTGCCAGCAGTTTTAGCGGGGGGGCTAGCACAGATACGCAGTATTTT,CASSFSGGASTDTQYF
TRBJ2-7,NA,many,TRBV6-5,TGTGCCAGCAGTCAACAGGGTGGCGAGCAGTACTTC,CASSQQGGEQYF
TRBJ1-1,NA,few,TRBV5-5,TGTGCCGGCTCACGGGACGGACCCCCGAACACTGAAGCTTTCTTT,CAGSRDGPPNTEAFF
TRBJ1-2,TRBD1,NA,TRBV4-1,TGCGCCAGCAGCCAAGTGCGGGGACAGAGGGACTATGGCTACACCTTC,CASSQVRGQRDYGYTF
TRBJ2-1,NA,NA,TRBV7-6,TGTGCCAGCAGCTTAACGGCTAGTAATAATGAGCAGTTCTTC,CASSLTASNNEQFF
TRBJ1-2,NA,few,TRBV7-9,TGTGCCAGCAGCTTACATGGCTACACCTTC,CASSLHGYTF
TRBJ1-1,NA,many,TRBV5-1,TGCGCCAGCAGCCCGAGGGTCGAGACTGAAGCTTTCTTT,CASSPRVETEAFF
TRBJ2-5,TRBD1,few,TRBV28,TGTGCCAGCAGTTTGGGACAGGGGCTGCAAGAGACCCAGTACTTC,CASSLGQGLQETQYF
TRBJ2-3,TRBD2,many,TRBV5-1,TGCGCCAGCAGCCCAAATAAAGCGGGGAGCACAGATACGCAGTATTTT,CASSPNKAGSTDTQYF
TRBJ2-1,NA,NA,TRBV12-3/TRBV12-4,TGTGCCACCTGGATGGCAGGGTACAATGAGCAGTTCTTC,CATWMAGYNEQFF
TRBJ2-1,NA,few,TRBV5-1,TGCGCCAGCAGCTTGGTAGCCTCCTACAATGAGCAGTTCTTC,CASSLVASYNEQFF
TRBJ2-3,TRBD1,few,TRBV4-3,TGCGCCAGCAGCCAGGCGGACAGGGACCATGATACGCAGTATTTT,CASSQADRDHDTQYF